The present entry profiles one TCR beta chain with its context. This clone was recorded once. No cognate antigen has been identified for it. Within one base of it there is no much larger clone, and no base qualities were kept. Per the germline V gene (reference sequence), LNHDA is the CDR1 and SQIVND is the CDR2. V is reduced by 5 bases and J by 10 bases, leaving a spacing of 18 bases between them. Inclusive of the bounding cysteine and phenylalanine, the CDR3 is 15 residues long. Only the CDR3 region is kept as DNA, spanning 45 bases read in frame from base 1. This sample is drawn from a study of blood T cell repertoires in COVID-19 (TCRdb year 2020). For the wider study: Samples covering the acute and convalescent phases of COVID-19 were provided by collaborators in the United States, Italy and Spain. The prospective study material was composed of cDNA or gDNA derived from T cells, B-cell-depleted T cells, or PBMCs. Subjects who had been exposed to COVID-19, were actively infected with it, or had recovered from it provided the deeply sampled blood TCRbeta repertoires that made up the dataset. A freely available public database, intended as a resource for researchers studying the immune response to SARS-CoV-2, is where the repertoires were released. The samples were drawn from two sources: the first 160 participants of the ongoing ImmuneRACE study, and 950 to 1,500 subjects contributed by 6 global collaborators. The sample metadata nearly always contained a de-identified subject ID, COVID-19 status, age in years and sex. Where HLA class I and class II types were available, the types were taken from metadata supplied by the sample provider, not from assay-based typing.

The collaborating institutions used their own protocols to collect whole blood in K2EDTA tubes. For TCRbeta analysis, collaborator samples were shipped as frozen whole blood, as isolated PBMCs, or as DNA extracted from either sample type. Beyond this particular receptor, the publication reports: The quantity of clinical and demographic metadata differed by source and by participant and was supplied without curation.

TCRbeta CDR3 regions were amplified from genomic DNA by means of the immunoSEQ Assay, a bias-controlled multiplex PCR. On the authors' methods: The number of nucleated cells in each sample was estimated from the amplification of reference gene primers within the assay. Sequence reads were collapsed and filtered to measure the absolute abundance of every unique TCRbeta CDR3 rearrangement. For each sample, productive Simpson clonality was calculated by taking the square root of Simpson's diversity index across productive rearrangements. The clones in this table, taken by TCRdb from immuneACCESS, are in-frame only. Not every clone is retained; where verified, under half of the shortfall comes from an unresolved V gene, and the cause of the rest is unknown. V and J calls and clone size are those listed in that table; D and trimming were worked out from the DNA. This sample lists 650,000 to 800,000 clones; over 80% were detected once. The ten largest clones capture roughly 0.25% of the sample.

This receptor was obtained from a woman aged 18-35 years with acute or convalescent COVID-19. The sequence links TRBV19 to TRBJ1-6; there is no confident call for the D gene. Source material: peripheral blood. The CDR3 in this case is CASSPKWGGVSPLHF. The nucleotide sequence reads as follows: TGTGCCAGTAGTCCAAAGTGGGGAGGCGTGTCACCCCTCCACTTT.